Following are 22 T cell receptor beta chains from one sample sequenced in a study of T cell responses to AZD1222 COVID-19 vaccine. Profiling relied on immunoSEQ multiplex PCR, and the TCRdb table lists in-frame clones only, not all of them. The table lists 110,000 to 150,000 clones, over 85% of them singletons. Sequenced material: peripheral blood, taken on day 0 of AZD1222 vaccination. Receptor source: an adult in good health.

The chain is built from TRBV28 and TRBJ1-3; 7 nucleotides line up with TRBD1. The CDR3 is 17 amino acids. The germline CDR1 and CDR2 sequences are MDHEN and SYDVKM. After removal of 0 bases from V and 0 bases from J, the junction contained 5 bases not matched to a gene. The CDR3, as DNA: TGTGCCAGCAGTTTATGGGACAGGCTCAGCTCTGGAAACACCATATATTTT. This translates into CASSLWDRLSSGNTIYF.

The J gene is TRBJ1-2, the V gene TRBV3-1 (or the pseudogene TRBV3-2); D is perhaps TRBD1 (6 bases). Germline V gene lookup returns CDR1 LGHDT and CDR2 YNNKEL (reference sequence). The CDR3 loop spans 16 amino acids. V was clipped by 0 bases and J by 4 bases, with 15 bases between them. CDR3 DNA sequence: TGTGCCAGCAGCCAAGATCGGGAGGACAGCTTCTATGGCTACACCTTC. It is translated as CASSQDREDSFYGYTF.

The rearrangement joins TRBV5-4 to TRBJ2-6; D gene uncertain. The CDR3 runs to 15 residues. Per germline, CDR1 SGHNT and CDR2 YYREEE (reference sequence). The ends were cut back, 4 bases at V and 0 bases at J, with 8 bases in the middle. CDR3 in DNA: TGTGCCAGCAGCCCTCAACCCTCTGGGGCCAACGTCCTGACTTTC. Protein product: CASSPQPSGANVLTF.

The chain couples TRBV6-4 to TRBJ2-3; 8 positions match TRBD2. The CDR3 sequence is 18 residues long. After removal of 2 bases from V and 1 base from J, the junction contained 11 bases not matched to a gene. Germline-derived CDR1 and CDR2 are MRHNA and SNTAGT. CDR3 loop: CASSDGPLAGGGTDTQYF. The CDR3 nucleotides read TGTGCCAGCAGTGACGGCCCCCTCGCGGGAGGAGGCACAGATACGCAGTATTTT.

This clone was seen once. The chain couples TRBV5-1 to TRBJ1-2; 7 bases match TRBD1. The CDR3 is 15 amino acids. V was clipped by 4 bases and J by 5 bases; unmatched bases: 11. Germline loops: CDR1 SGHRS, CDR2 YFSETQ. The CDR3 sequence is CASSPEGQSWYGYTF. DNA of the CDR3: TGCGCCAGCAGCCCGGAGGGACAGTCGTGGTATGGCTACACCTTC.

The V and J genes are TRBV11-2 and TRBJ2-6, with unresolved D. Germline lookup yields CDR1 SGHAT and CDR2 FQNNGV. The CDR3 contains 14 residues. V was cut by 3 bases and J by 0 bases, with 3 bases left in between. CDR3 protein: CASSFNSGANVLTF. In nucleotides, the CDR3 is TGTGCCAGCAGCTTCAACTCTGGGGCCAACGTCCTGACTTTC. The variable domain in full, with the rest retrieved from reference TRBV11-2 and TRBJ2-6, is EAGVAQSPRYKIIEKRQSVAFWCNPISGHATLYWYQQILGQGPKLLIQFQNNGVVDDSQLPKDRFSAERLKGVDSTLKIQPAKLEDSAVYLCASSFNSGANVLTFGAGSRLTVL.

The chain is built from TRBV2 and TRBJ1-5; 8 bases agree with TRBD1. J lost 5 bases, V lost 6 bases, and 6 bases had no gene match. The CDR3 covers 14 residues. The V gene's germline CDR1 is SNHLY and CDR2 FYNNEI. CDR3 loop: CASSKDRVDQPQHF. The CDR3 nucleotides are TGTGCCAGCAGCAAGGACAGGGTCGATCAGCCCCAGCATTTT.

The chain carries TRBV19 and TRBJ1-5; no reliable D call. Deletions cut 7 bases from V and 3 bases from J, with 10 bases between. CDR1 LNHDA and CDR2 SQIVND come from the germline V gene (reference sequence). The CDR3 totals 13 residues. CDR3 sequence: CASMSNPNQPQHF. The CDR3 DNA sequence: TGTGCCAGTATGAGCAACCCCAATCAGCCCCAGCATTTT.

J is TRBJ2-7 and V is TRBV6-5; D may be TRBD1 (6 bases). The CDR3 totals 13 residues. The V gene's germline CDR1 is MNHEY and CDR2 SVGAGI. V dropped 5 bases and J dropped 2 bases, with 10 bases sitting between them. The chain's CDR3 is CASSPQGTYEQYF. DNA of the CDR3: TGTGCCAGCAGTCCTCAGGGGACCTACGAGCAGTACTTC.

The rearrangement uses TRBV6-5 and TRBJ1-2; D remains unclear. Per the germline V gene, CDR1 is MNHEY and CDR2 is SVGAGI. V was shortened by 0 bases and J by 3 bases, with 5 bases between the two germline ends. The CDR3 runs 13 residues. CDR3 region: CASSYSRDYGYTF. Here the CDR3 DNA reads TGTGCCAGCAGTTACTCGAGGGACTATGGCTACACCTTC.

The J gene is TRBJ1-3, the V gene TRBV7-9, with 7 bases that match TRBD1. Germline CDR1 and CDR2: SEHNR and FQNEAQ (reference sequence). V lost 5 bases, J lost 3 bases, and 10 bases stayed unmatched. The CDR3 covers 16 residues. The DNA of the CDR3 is TGTGCCAGCAGCCCTAGGGGACAGTTTGTTGGAAACACCATATATTTT. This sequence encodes CASSPRGQFVGNTIYF.

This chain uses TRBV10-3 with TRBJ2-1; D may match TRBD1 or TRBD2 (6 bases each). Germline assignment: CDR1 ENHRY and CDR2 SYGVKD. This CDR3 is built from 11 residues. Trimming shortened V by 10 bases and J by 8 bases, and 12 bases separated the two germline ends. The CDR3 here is CATRRGDEQFF. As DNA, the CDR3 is TGTGCCACCCGGAGGGGGGATGAGCAGTTCTTC.

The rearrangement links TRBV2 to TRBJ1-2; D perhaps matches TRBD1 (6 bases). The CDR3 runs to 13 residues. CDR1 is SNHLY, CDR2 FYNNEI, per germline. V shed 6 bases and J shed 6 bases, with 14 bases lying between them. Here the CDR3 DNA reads TGTGCCAGCAGACCGGACAGAGGCAATGGCTACACCTTC. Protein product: CASRPDRGNGYTF.

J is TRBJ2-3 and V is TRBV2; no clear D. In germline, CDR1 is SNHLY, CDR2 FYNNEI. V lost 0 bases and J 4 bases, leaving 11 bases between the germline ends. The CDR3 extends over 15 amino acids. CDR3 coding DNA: TGTGCCAGCAGTGAAGCTGGCGTCGCCGCAGATACGCAGTATTTT. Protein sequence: CASSEAGVAADTQYF.

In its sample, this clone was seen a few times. In DNA form, the CDR3 reads TGCGCCAGCAGCTTGGAGGGTTATAGCAATCAGCCCCAGCATTTT. It is translated as CASSLEGYSNQPQHF. The chain links TRBV5-1 to TRBJ1-5; no clear D gene. V gave up 0 bases and J gave up 0 bases, with 7 bases separating them. The CDR3 totals 15 residues. Germline V gene lookup returns CDR1 SGHRS and CDR2 YFSETQ.

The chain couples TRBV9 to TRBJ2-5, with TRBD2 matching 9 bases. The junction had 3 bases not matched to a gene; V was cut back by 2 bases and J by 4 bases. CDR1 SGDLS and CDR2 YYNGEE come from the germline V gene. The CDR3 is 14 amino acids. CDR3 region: CASSVSLAGETQYF. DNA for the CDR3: TGTGCCAGCAGCGTCTCACTAGCGGGAGAGACCCAGTACTTC.

The CDR3 region is CASSAQVGTDTQYF. Written as DNA, the CDR3 is TGTGCCAGCAGTGCCCAGGTAGGCACAGATACGCAGTATTTT. The chain joins TRBV25-1 to TRBJ2-3; D is ambiguous. The germline V and J ends were trimmed by 4 bases and 1 base, with 9 bases remaining between them. The germline CDR1 and CDR2 sequences are MGHDK and SYGVNS. The CDR3 covers 14 residues.

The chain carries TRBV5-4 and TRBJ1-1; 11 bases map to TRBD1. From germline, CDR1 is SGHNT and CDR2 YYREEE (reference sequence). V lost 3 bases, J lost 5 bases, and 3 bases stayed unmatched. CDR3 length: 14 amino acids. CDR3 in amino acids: CASSSWDRGTEAFF. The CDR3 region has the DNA TGTGCCAGCAGCTCCTGGGACAGGGGGACTGAAGCTTTCTTT.

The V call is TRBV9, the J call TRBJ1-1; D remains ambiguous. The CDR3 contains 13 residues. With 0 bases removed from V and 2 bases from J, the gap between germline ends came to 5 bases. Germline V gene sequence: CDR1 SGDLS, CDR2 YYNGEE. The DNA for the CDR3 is TGTGCCAGCAGCGTAGCCGGTAACACTGAAGCTTTCTTT. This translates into CASSVAGNTEAFF.

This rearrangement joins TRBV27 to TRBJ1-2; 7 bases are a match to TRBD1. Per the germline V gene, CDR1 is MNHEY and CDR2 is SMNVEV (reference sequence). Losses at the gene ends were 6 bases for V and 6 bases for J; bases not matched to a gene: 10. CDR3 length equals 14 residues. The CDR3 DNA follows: TGTGCCAGCAGACCCGGGACAGAGGCCCATGGCTACACCTTC. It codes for CASRPGTEAHGYTF.

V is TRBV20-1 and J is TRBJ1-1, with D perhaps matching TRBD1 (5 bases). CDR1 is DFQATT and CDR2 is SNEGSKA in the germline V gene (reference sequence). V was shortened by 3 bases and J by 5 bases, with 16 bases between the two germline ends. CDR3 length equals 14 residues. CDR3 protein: CSASKVLGGTEAFF. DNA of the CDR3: TGCAGTGCTAGTAAGGTCTTGGGGGGTACTGAAGCTTTCTTT.

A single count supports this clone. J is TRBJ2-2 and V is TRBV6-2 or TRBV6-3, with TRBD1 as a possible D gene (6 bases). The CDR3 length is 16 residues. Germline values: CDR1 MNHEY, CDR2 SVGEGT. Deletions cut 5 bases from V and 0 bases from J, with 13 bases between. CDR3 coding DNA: TGTGCCAGCAGTCATCACAGGGAGTCGAACACCGGGGAGCTGTTTTTT. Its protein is CASSHHRESNTGELFF.